A selection of T cell receptor beta chains follows, all from one sample in a study of T-cell reconstitution after alpha-beta-depleted transplantation in children. TCRdb re-analysed the PCR reads in MiXCR, keeping a single row per CDR3 protein. The profile shows a few hundred thousand distinct CDR3 sequences, 10% of them singletons. The sequenced sample was PBMCs from the stem cell graft donor, obtained from the stem cell graft. These receptors came from a human donor who donated a stem cell graft to a child with acute lymphoblastic leukemia. CDR3s include the opening cysteine and the closing phenylalanine or tryptophan. The D gene is left open where the match is weak. Some rows mark clone size as missing; the rest say once, few, many or name a class of expanded clone.

v_gene	d_gene	abundance	j_gene	CDR3aa	CDR3nt
TRBV5-1	TRBD1	many	TRBJ2-1	CASSLPGGGYNEQFF	TGCGCCAGCAGCTTACCAGGGGGCGGCTACAATGAGCAGTTCTTC
TRBV15	.	few	TRBJ2-1	CATSSTGRVNEQFF	TGTGCCACCAGCAGTACAGGGAGAGTTAATGAGCAGTTCTTC
TRBV27	TRBD1	few	TRBJ2-7	CASSLQQGVWEQYF	TGTGCCAGCAGTTTGCAACAGGGGGTGTGGGAGCAGTACTTC
TRBV5-4	TRBD1	.	TRBJ2-5	CASSGNRGAETQYF	TGTGCCAGCAGCGGGAACAGGGGGGCAGAGACCCAGTACTTC
TRBV6-2/TRBV6-3	.	.	TRBJ2-6	CASSPMRSGTRSGANVLTF	TGTGCCAGCAGTCCAATGAGATCAGGAACTCGCTCTGGGGCCAACGTCCTGACTTTC
TRBV5-1	TRBD2	.	TRBJ2-5	CASSGSGRWGETQYF	TGCGCCAGCAGCGGTAGCGGGAGATGGGGAGAGACCCAGTACTTC
TRBV30	.	few	TRBJ1-4	CAWSVFFHLGTTNEKLFF	TGTGCCTGGAGTGTATTTTTCCATTTGGGTACAACTAATGAAAAACTGTTTTTT
TRBV4-2	.	.	TRBJ1-2	CASSQTDGYTF	TGTGCCAGCAGCCAAACCGATGGCTACACCTTC
TRBV4-3	TRBD1	few	TRBJ1-4	CASSPQGQPLDEKLFF	TGCGCCAGCAGCCCCCAGGGACAGCCCTTGGATGAAAAACTGTTTTTT
TRBV6-5	TRBD1	many	TRBJ1-1	CASSYSTGGYTEAFF	TGTGCCAGCAGTTACTCGACAGGGGGTTACACTGAAGCTTTCTTT
TRBV14	TRBD1	few	TRBJ1-5	CDVGGTVLNQPQHF	TGTGACGTCGGGGGGACAGTACTCAATCAGCCCCAGCATTTT
TRBV11-1	.	.	TRBJ1-6	CASSFVLFNSPLHF	TGTGCCAGCAGCTTCGTCCTTTTCAATTCACCCCTCCACTTT
TRBV7-9	TRBD2	.	TRBJ2-3	CASSSDFGAGGTDTQYF	TGTGCCAGCAGCTCCGATTTCGGGGCGGGAGGCACAGATACGCAGTATTTT
TRBV20-1	.	many	TRBJ2-7	CSVSGSSYEQYF	TGCAGTGTCTCGGGCAGTTCCTACGAGCAGTACTTC
TRBV7-2	.	.	TRBJ2-7	CASSLGSRLVYEQYF	TGTGCCAGCAGCTTAGGAAGCAGGCTTGTTTACGAGCAGTACTTC
TRBV6-5	.	.	TRBJ2-7	CASSYADLRHEQYF	TGTGCCAGCAGTTACGCCGACCTTCGCCACGAGCAGTACTTC
TRBV5-1	TRBD2	.	TRBJ2-2	CASSLTTSGRTGELFF	TGCGCCAGCAGCTTGACGACTAGCGGGAGGACCGGGGAGCTGTTTTTT
TRBV12-3/TRBV12-4	TRBD2	many	TRBJ2-3	CASTPSRGLGSTDTQYF	TGTGCCAGCACCCCCAGTAGGGGACTAGGGAGCACAGATACGCAGTATTTT
TRBV29-1	TRBD2	.	TRBJ2-1	CSAVAGVDYEQFF	TGCAGCGCAGTAGCGGGAGTAGACTATGAGCAGTTCTTC
TRBV5-5	.	many	TRBJ1-5	CASSLEWDSGQPQHF	TGTGCCAGCAGCTTGGAGTGGGATTCGGGTCAGCCCCAGCATTTT
TRBV5-1	TRBD1	many	TRBJ1-6	CASSLDTGEGSPLHF	TGCGCCAGCAGCTTGGATACAGGGGAGGGCTCACCCCTCCACTTT
TRBV7-6	.	few	TRBJ2-1	CASSNPTEDEQFF	TGTGCCAGCAGCAACCCAACTGAAGATGAGCAGTTCTTC
TRBV7-2	TRBD2	few	TRBJ2-5	CASTRAGGEIQYF	TGTGCCAGCACTAGAGCGGGAGGGGAGATCCAGTACTTC
TRBV9	.	many	TRBJ1-3	CASSANSGNTIYF	TGTGCCAGCAGCGCAAACTCTGGAAACACCATATATTTT
TRBV24-1	TRBD2	.	TRBJ2-2	CAASDFKQGGRREGSTGELFF	TGTGCGGCCAGTGATTTCAAGCAGGGCGGAAGGCGGGAGGGGAGCACCGGGGAGCTGTTTTTT
TRBV27	TRBD2	few	TRBJ2-7	CASSATGTSGPFATYEQYF	TGTGCCAGCAGCGCCACCGGGACTAGCGGCCCCTTTGCCACCTACGAGCAGTACTTC
TRBV29-1	.	many	TRBJ2-1	CSAGGSSYNEQFF	TGCAGCGCCGGAGGTAGCTCCTACAATGAGCAGTTCTTC
TRBV10-3	TRBD1	many	TRBJ2-1	CAIRGQGSYNEQFF	TGTGCCATCAGGGGACAGGGCTCATACAATGAGCAGTTCTTC
TRBV7-2	.	.	TRBJ1-4	CASSLEGPGKKLFF	TGTGCCAGCAGCTTAGAAGGCCCCGGGAAAAAACTGTTTTTT
TRBV10-3	TRBD1	.	TRBJ2-3	CAIRWRTGGVDTQYF	TGTGCCATCAGATGGAGGACAGGGGGCGTGGATACGCAGTATTTT
TRBV28	.	few	TRBJ2-7	CASSATGTDRPYEQYF	TGTGCCAGCAGTGCGACCGGGACGGATCGACCCTACGAGCAGTACTTC
TRBV6-2/TRBV6-3	.	few	TRBJ2-1	CASSYHRGDEQFF	TGTGCCAGCAGTTACCACCGGGGTGATGAGCAGTTCTTC
TRBV6-2/TRBV6-3	.	many	TRBJ2-1	CASSFWGVGGSYNEQFF	TGTGCCAGCAGTTTCTGGGGGGTGGGAGGCTCCTACAATGAGCAGTTCTTC
TRBV29-1	.	few	TRBJ2-6	CSEQPYSGANVLTF	TGCAGCGAACAGCCGTACTCTGGGGCCAACGTCCTGACTTTC
TRBV5-1	.	few	TRBJ2-2	CASSLVSEGMNTGELFF	TGCGCCAGCAGCTTGGTTAGTGAGGGGATGAACACCGGGGAGCTGTTTTTT
TRBV19	.	few	TRBJ1-2	CASSTRPVVRGYTF	TGTGCCAGTAGTACCCGGCCAGTCGTGCGAGGCTACACCTTC
TRBV9	TRBD2	many	TRBJ2-1	CASSVRTSAYNEQFF	TGTGCCAGCAGCGTAAGGACTAGCGCATACAATGAGCAGTTCTTC